This T cell receptor (beta chain) comes out of a study of cytomegalovirus exposure and HLA in healthy donors. Findings of the study overall: For cytomegalovirus status, the classifier reportedly gave diagnoses with high specificity and sensitivity. Subsequent analysis showed first-cohort TCR clusters tending to co-occur in 120 validation repertoires. Cytomegalovirus-associated status was assigned to about 150 TCR beta chains.

Trimming removed 4 bases from V and 1 base from J, with 13 bases in between. The CDR3 totals 15 residues. Germline lookup yields CDR1 LNHNV and CDR2 YYDKDF (reference sequence). Method: immunoSEQ multiplex PCR; TCRdb's copy keeps in-frame clones and lacks some. Counted here are about 78,000 clones, almost 97% occurring once; the ten biggest clones make up 1.6%. While the first cohort had several hundred subjects, the donors belonged to the separate validation cohort of 100 to 150 subjects. Turning to this clone: What it recognizes is unknown.

The chain couples TRBV15 to TRBJ2-5; D perhaps matches TRBD1 (5 bases). This receptor was taken from a young man in good health and CMV-seropositive. Sequenced sample: PBMCs. The CDR3 is CATSKYRTVQETQYF. CDR3 DNA sequence: TGTGCCACCAGCAAGTACAGGACGGTCCAAGAGACCCAGTACTTC. Variable domain in full (rest from reference TRBV15 and TRBJ2-5): DAMVIQNPRYQVTQFGKPVTLSCSQTLNHNVMYWYQQKSSQAPKLLFHYYDKDFNNEADTPDNFQSRRPNTSFCFLDIRSPGLGDTAMYLCATSKYRTVQETQYFGPGTRLLVL.